These T cell receptor beta chains were read from a single sample in a study of T cells in Graves' hyperthyroidism and ophthalmopathy. Each CDR3 protein gets one entry after TCRdb re-called the multiplex PCR reads with MiXCR. The sample consists of hundreds of thousands of distinct CDR3 sequences, about 20% of them appearing once. Sequenced material: blood. Receptors were obtained from a man aged 25 to 40 with Graves' ophthalmopathy. The CDR3 runs from the conserved cysteine through the conserved F or W. The D gene is left open where the match is weak. Where a row states a size, it is once, few, many or the class of an expanded clone; other rows omit it.

>TRBD2|TRBJ2-1|few|TRBV7-9
TGTGCCAGCAGCCATGATAGCGGGAGGAAGTACAATGAGCAGTTCTTC
CASSHDSGRKYNEQFF
>TRBD2|TRBJ2-2|NA|TRBV7-3
TGTGCCAGCAGCTTATCTGCCGCGGGGGCCGGGGAGCTGTTTTTT
CASSLSAAGAGELFF
>TRBD1|TRBJ1-1|few|TRBV4-1
TGCGCCAGCAGCGATACTACCGGGACAGGGGACACTGAAGCTTTCTTT
CASSDTTGTGDTEAFF
>NA|TRBJ2-7|NA|TRBV30
TGTGCCTGGAGTGGCCCCAGCGGAGAACCCTACGAGCAGTACTTC
CAWSGPSGEPYEQYF
>TRBD1|TRBJ2-7|NA|TRBV5-4
TGTGCCAGCAGCTTAGACAGGGCCACGGACGAGCAGTACTTC
CASSLDRATDEQYF
>NA|TRBJ1-4|NA|TRBV28
TGTGCCAGCAGTTTTAGTGACAGAGTCGAAAAACTGTTTTTT
CASSFSDRVEKLFF
>NA|TRBJ2-1|NA|TRBV20-1
TGCAGTGCTCCCCGGCCGTTAAGCTCCTACAATGAGCAGTTCTTC
CSAPRPLSSYNEQFF
>NA|TRBJ1-1|many|TRBV28
TGTGCCAGCAGCCCATCTCCCGGCTGGCGGGACACTGAAGCTTTCTTT
CASSPSPGWRDTEAFF
>TRBD1|TRBJ2-7|many|TRBV29-1
TGCAGCGTCCACGGACAGGGGGTTGTGGGGTACGAGCAGTACTTC
CSVHGQGVVGYEQYF
>NA|TRBJ2-1|many|TRBV20-1
TGCAGTGCTCAGGGTATAAGCTTATACAATGAGCAGTTCTTC
CSAQGISLYNEQFF
>TRBD1|TRBJ2-1|NA|TRBV10-3
TGTGCCACTGGGACAGTTCCTGAGCAGTTCTTC
CATGTVPEQFF
>TRBD2|TRBJ2-7|NA|TRBV7-6
TGTGCCAGCAGCTTAGTCGGCGGACTAGCGGGAGACTACGAGCAGTACTTC
CASSLVGGLAGDYEQYF
>TRBD2|TRBJ2-7|NA|TRBV29-1
TGCAGCGTCTCGGGACTAGCGGGAACCTACGAGCAGTACTTC
CSVSGLAGTYEQYF
>TRBD2|TRBJ2-7|few|TRBV6-2/TRBV6-3
TGTGCCAGCATCGTATGGACTAGCGGGACTTCCTACGAGCAGTACTTC
CASIVWTSGTSYEQYF
>NA|TRBJ2-7|NA|TRBV5-5
TGTGCCAGCAGCGGCACGAGGGTTGAAGAGCAGTACTTC
CASSGTRVEEQYF
>NA|TRBJ2-4|NA|TRBV5-1
TGCGCCAGCATGTCGGGAGAGGAAAACATTCAGTACTTC
CASMSGEENIQYF
>NA|TRBJ1-1|few|TRBV11-2
TGTGCCAGCAGCTTAAACACTGGAGCTTTCTTT
CASSLNTGAFF
>TRBD1|TRBJ2-7|NA|TRBV4-2
TGTGCCAGCAGCCAAGATCTAGGGACAGGGTATAACGAGCAGTACTTC
CASSQDLGTGYNEQYF
>TRBD1|TRBJ2-2|few|TRBV5-1
TGCGCCAGCACCGAGGGGGCAACGACCGGGGAGCTGTTTTTT
CASTEGATTGELFF
>NA|TRBJ2-4|many|TRBV28
TGTGCCAGCAGTCCCGGACAGGTCCGGGGGGCAGTAGCCAAAAACATTCAGTACTTC
CASSPGQVRGAVAKNIQYF
>TRBD1|TRBJ2-3|many|TRBV2
TGTGCCAGCAGTTGGACAGGGAGCACAGATACGCAGTATTTT
CASSWTGSTDTQYF
>TRBD1|TRBJ1-4|many|TRBV18
TGTGCCAGCTCACCGGTCAGGGACAGGGCAAATGAAAAACTGTTTTTT
CASSPVRDRANEKLFF
>NA|TRBJ1-5|NA|TRBV19
TGTGCCAGTACCCACCCGGGGCGGGGGCTAAAGCCCCAGCATTTT
CASTHPGRGLKPQHF
>NA|TRBJ1-1|NA|TRBV9
TGTGCCAGCAGCGAGGATGGGAGGGGCCCTTTCACTGAAGCTTTCTTT
CASSEDGRGPFTEAFF
>NA|TRBJ2-4|NA|TRBV18
TGTGCCAGCTCACCCTGGAGGGACGGGACCAAAAACATTCAGTACTTC
CASSPWRDGTKNIQYF
>NA|TRBJ1-2|few|TRBV14
TGTGCCAGCAGCCCCTCAACCGATTTATATGGCTACACCTTC
CASSPSTDLYGYTF
>TRBD1|TRBJ1-2|few|TRBV20-1
TGCAGTGCCCCCCGGGACAGGGGACTCGGCTACACCTTC
CSAPRDRGLGYTF
>TRBD2|TRBJ2-5|few|TRBV7-9
TGTGCCAGCAGCTTTACTAGCGGGATGGCAGAGACCCAGTACTTC
CASSFTSGMAETQYF
>NA|TRBJ2-7|NA|TRBV29-1
TGCAGCGTTTTCCTTAGGGGACCCGCCTTCGGATACGAGCAGTACTTC
CSVFLRGPAFGYEQYF
>TRBD1|TRBJ2-7|NA|TRBV10-1
TGCGCCAGCAGTAAGGGACAGGACTACGAGCAGTACTTC
CASSKGQDYEQYF
>NA|TRBJ2-1|few|TRBV9
TGTGCCAGCAGCCCTAGATTGGGGGCTTCCTACAATGAGCAGTTCTTC
CASSPRLGASYNEQFF
>NA|TRBJ2-2|NA|TRBV28
TGTGCCAGCAGTTTAGAGGTTCGGGGCAGGCCGGCCGGGGAGCTGTTTTTT
CASSLEVRGRPAGELFF
>NA|TRBJ2-1|NA|TRBV12-3/TRBV12-4
TGTGCCACCACAGGGCTAGGTGAGCAGTTCTTC
CATTGLGEQFF
>NA|TRBJ1-2|many|TRBV12-3/TRBV12-4
TGTGCCAGCAGCCCCCGACAGGTCGCAAACTATGGCTACACCTTC
CASSPRQVANYGYTF
>TRBD2|TRBJ2-1|few|TRBV29-1
TGCAGCGCCGCGGGACTAGCGGGCTACAATGAGCAGTTCTTC
CSAAGLAGYNEQFF
>TRBD2|TRBJ2-1|NA|TRBV24-1
TGTGCCACCAGTGATCGACTAGCGGGAGCTGGGGGGGATGAGCAGTTCTTC
CATSDRLAGAGGDEQFF
>TRBD2|TRBJ2-2|NA|TRBV9
TGTGCCAGCAGCGTAGTTGCGGGAGGGACCGGGGAGCTGTTTTTT
CASSVVAGGTGELFF
>NA|TRBJ2-3|NA|TRBV7-6
TGTGCCAGCAGCCTGACTAGAGACACAGATACGCAGTATTTT
CASSLTRDTDTQYF
>NA|TRBJ1-1|NA|TRBV6-6
TGTGCCAGCAGTTACTCCGAGGGAGGGAACACTGAAGCTTTCTTT
CASSYSEGGNTEAFF
>NA|TRBJ2-7|NA|TRBV24-1
TGTGCCACCTCCTTAGAAGGGGGAGACTTTAGCTATGAGCAGTACTTC
CATSLEGGDFSYEQYF
>TRBD1|TRBJ2-7|NA|TRBV2
TGTGCCAGCAGTTACGACAGGGCTACCTACGAGCAGTACTTC
CASSYDRATYEQYF
>TRBD2|TRBJ2-1|NA|TRBV9
TGTGCCAGCAGCGTAGAAAAGGGCGGGAGTTCCTACAATGAGCAGTTCTTC
CASSVEKGGSSYNEQFF
>NA|TRBJ2-3|NA|TRBV20-1
TGCAGTGCTAGACCCCAGGGCACAGATACGCAGTATTTT
CSARPQGTDTQYF
>NA|TRBJ2-7|NA|TRBV11-2
TGTGCCAGCAGCTTAGAGCCACAGCCCATCTACGAGCAGTACTTC
CASSLEPQPIYEQYF
>TRBD1|TRBJ2-7|NA|TRBV3-1
TGTGCCAGCAGCTCCGGGACAGGGGAAGGCTACGAGCAGTACTTC
CASSSGTGEGYEQYF
>NA|TRBJ1-1|many|TRBV12-3/TRBV12-4
TGTGCCAGCAGTTTAGAAGAGGGCACTGAAGCTTTCTTT
CASSLEEGTEAFF
>NA|TRBJ1-6|once|TRBV6-2/TRBV6-3
TGTGCCAGCAGTGTGAGCGATAATTCACCCCTCCACTTT
CASSVSDNSPLHF
>TRBD1|TRBJ2-7|NA|TRBV28
TGTGCCAGCAGTTTTTCGACTAGGACAGGGGGGCACGGGAGACGGTACGAGCAGTACTTC
CASSFSTRTGGHGRRYEQYF
>TRBD1|TRBJ1-2|NA|TRBV7-9
TGTGCCAGCAGCGTGGGACAGGGGGCGAACTATGGCTACACCTTC
CASSVGQGANYGYTF
>NA|TRBJ2-7|few|TRBV4-1
TGCGCCAGCAGCCACCAGGACGGGAACGAGCAGTACTTC
CASSHQDGNEQYF
>TRBD2|TRBJ2-7|many|TRBV20-1
TGCAGTGCTCCCGGGACTAGCTCCTACGAGCAGTACTTC
CSAPGTSSYEQYF
>NA|TRBJ2-7|NA|TRBV7-6
TGTGCCAGCAGCTTAGCAGGGGGCCCAACTAGCGAACCGACCTACGAGCAGTACTTC
CASSLAGGPTSEPTYEQYF
>NA|TRBJ1-2|NA|TRBV14
TGTGCCAGCAGCCAAGATGTTCGGGGTGTAAGTGGCTACACCTTC
CASSQDVRGVSGYTF
>NA|TRBJ2-5|many|TRBV11-2
TGTGCCAGCAGCTTAGCGGCAGGCCAAGAGACCCAGTACTTC
CASSLAAGQETQYF
>TRBD1|TRBJ1-1|NA|TRBV19
TGTGCCAGTAGTTGGGACAGCACTGAAGCTTTCTTT
CASSWDSTEAFF